The entry below describes one T cell receptor (beta chain). Its antigen is unknown. The sample comes from a study of a mutant IDH1 vaccine in newly diagnosed glioma. Looking at the study overall: It was radiotherapy, temozolomide, or both that patients received previously, with most receiving both.

Study-wide results and limits: Pseudoprogression appeared independent of alterations in top peripheral clonotypes.

The repertoire was sequenced with immunoSEQ multiplex PCR; TCRdb's copy has only in-frame clones and lacks some. The sample comprises tens of thousands of clones, 65% to 80% of which are singletons, and over 7% rests with the top ten. As to time point: week 11, during vaccination. Doses consisted of 300 ug of mutant IDH1 20-mer peptide each, paired with topical imiquimod. The starting material was PBMCs, obtained from a glioma patient whose treatment included an IDH1 peptide vaccine. The TCR sequence derives from a man aged 35 to 55 with glioma.

CDR3 region: CASRQGNYEQYF. CDR3 coding DNA: TGCGCCAGCAGACAGGGGAATTACGAGCAGTACTTC. This chain uses TRBV5-1 with TRBJ2-7; 7 nucleotides agree with TRBD1. The CDR3 is 12 amino acids. CDR1 is SGHRS, CDR2 YFSETQ, per germline. V shed 5 bases and J 4 bases; nucleotides not matched to a gene: 3.